One and the same sample provided the 10 T cell receptor beta chains below, sequenced in a study of blood T cell repertoires in COVID-19. Assay used: immunoSEQ multiplex PCR; TCRdb lists only in-frame clones, some missing. Among about 100,000 clones listed, 88% were seen once. Sequencing was done on a sample of peripheral blood. These receptors were collected from a human donor in a cohort sampled during active COVID-19.

The chain recombines TRBV4-1 with TRBJ1-2; D perhaps matches TRBD1 (5 bases). V lost 3 bases to trimming and J lost 3 bases, with 14 bases between them. The CDR3 sequence is 15 residues long. Germline CDR1 reads MGHRA; CDR2 reads YSYEKL. The CDR3 is CASSHNYRTDYGYTF. As DNA, the CDR3 is TGCGCCAGCAGCCACAACTACAGGACCGACTATGGCTACACCTTC.

The chain employs TRBV20-1 and TRBJ2-1, with TRBD2 as a possible D gene (5 bases). V was shortened by 6 bases and J by 6 bases, with 9 bases between the two germline ends. This CDR3 has 11 amino acids. The V gene's germline CDR1 is DFQATT and CDR2 SNEGSKA (reference sequence). In DNA form, the CDR3 reads TGCAGTGCCGGACTTGTCAATGAGCAGTTCTTC. It codes for CSAGLVNEQFF.

In this sample, this clone turned up a few times. The chain links TRBV5-4 to TRBJ1-6; D not certain. Deletions cut 3 bases from V and 14 bases from J, with 12 bases between. Germline V gene data show CDR1 as SGHNT and CDR2 as YYREEE (reference sequence). CDR3 length equals 12 residues. The CDR3 region has the DNA TGTGCCAGCAGCTCACGCGGGGATTCCCTCCACTTT. Translated, it gives CASSSRGDSLHF. Full variable domain (outside the CDR3, taken from reference TRBV5-4 and TRBJ1-6): ETGVTQSPTHLIKTRGQQVTLRCSSQSGHNTVSWYQQALGQGPQFIFQYYREEENGRGNFPPRFSGLQFPNYSSELNVNALELDDSALYLCASSSRGDSLHFGNGTRLTVT.

The sample holds one count of this clone. Germline is not matched at one junction end, which may reflect a read error. The chain couples TRBV7-7 to TRBJ2-5, with TRBD1 as a possible D gene (5 bases). CDR1 is SSHAT, CDR2 FNYEAQ, per germline (reference sequence). The CDR3 consists of 14 residues. CDR3: CASSLKGRQETQYF. The CDR3 DNA reads TGTGCTAGCAGCTTAAAGGGGCGTCAAGAGACCCAGTACTTC.

The V call is TRBV30, the J call TRBJ2-1, with 9 nucleotides matching TRBD1. CDR3 length: 15 residues. The V and J ends lost 3 bases and 4 bases, in that order; junction bases with no gene match: 7. Germline CDR1 reads GTSNPN; CDR2 reads SVGIG (reference sequence). In nucleotides, the CDR3 is TGTGCCTGGAGCGGACAGGGGAGGAATTACAATGAGCAGTTCTTC. Its protein product is CAWSGQGRNYNEQFF.

The chain carries TRBV7-8 and TRBJ2-5, with unresolved D. Germline lookup yields CDR1 SGHVS and CDR2 FQNEAQ. V lost 4 bases to trimming and J lost 1 base, with 16 bases between them. This CDR3 region has 16 residues. The CDR3 sequence is CASSSSSRRPQETQYF. CDR3 in DNA: TGTGCCAGCAGCTCATCTAGTCGCCGCCCCCAAGAGACCCAGTACTTC.

This clone was seen a handful of times. The chain employs TRBV11-2 and TRBJ2-1; 10 positions agree with TRBD2. The CDR3 contains 16 residues. With 4 bases clipped from V and 7 bases from J, the junction kept 10 bases outside the gene matches. Germline V gene data show CDR1 as SGHAT and CDR2 as FQNNGV. Written as DNA, the CDR3 is TGTGCCAGCAGCTCTGTAGCGGGAGGCCTTATTAATGAGCAGTTCTTC. Translated, it gives CASSSVAGGLINEQFF.

The rearrangement joins TRBV28 to TRBJ2-5; D might be TRBD2 (6 bases). The CDR3 totals 13 residues. Germline V gene data show CDR1 as MDHEN and CDR2 as SYDVKM. Trimming removed 3 bases from V and 9 bases from J, with 14 bases in between. The CDR3 sequence: CASSLAGRWAQYF. CDR3 DNA sequence: TGTGCCAGCAGTTTGGCGGGGAGGTGGGCCCAGTACTTC.

This clone was detected many times. The sample carries other DNA sequences with the same CDR3. The chain has TRBV6-5 and TRBJ2-1; D is possibly TRBD2 (5 bases). Per the germline V gene, CDR1 is MNHEY and CDR2 is SVGAGI. Trimming removed 7 bases at V and 3 bases at J, with 13 bases between. This CDR3 region has 14 residues. CDR3 residues: CASTRGSGYNEQFF. The CDR3 region has the DNA TGTGCCAGCACTCGGGGATCTGGCTACAATGAGCAGTTCTTC.

This clone was seen a few times. This rearrangement joins TRBV3-1 (or the pseudogene TRBV3-2) to TRBJ1-5, with a possible D match to TRBD1 (5 bases). From germline, CDR1 is LGHDT and CDR2 YNNKEL (reference sequence). The CDR3 covers 15 residues. The ends were cut back, 2 bases at V and 5 bases at J, with 13 bases in the middle. CDR3 bases: TGTGCCAGCAGCCAATTGTCAGGGAGGGATCAGCCCCAGCATTTT. Translation gives CASSQLSGRDQPQHF.